The source of this T cell receptor (beta chain) is a study of blood T cell repertoires in COVID-19. As for the study in general: Both acute and convalescent COVID-19 samples were obtained from the United States, Italy and Spain.

Those enrolled in Seattle joined during active infection and were followed longitudinally afterward. Losses at the gene ends were 0 bases for V and 1 base for J; bases not matched to a gene: 3. The CDR3 runs to 16 residues. Germline-derived CDR1 and CDR2 are SGHRS and YFSETQ. Assay: immunoSEQ multiplex PCR; the TCRdb copy retains only in-frame clones and omits some. The sample carries over 150,000 clones, about 85% recorded once. This clonotype was obtained from a man older than 75 with COVID-19, enrolled during active disease. The specimen was peripheral blood. J is TRBJ2-2 and V is TRBV5-1; 7 bases fit TRBD1. Written as DNA, the CDR3 is TGCGCCAGCAGCTTGGAACGGACAGGGAACACCGGGGAGCTGTTTTTT. Amino acids: CASSLERTGNTGELFF.